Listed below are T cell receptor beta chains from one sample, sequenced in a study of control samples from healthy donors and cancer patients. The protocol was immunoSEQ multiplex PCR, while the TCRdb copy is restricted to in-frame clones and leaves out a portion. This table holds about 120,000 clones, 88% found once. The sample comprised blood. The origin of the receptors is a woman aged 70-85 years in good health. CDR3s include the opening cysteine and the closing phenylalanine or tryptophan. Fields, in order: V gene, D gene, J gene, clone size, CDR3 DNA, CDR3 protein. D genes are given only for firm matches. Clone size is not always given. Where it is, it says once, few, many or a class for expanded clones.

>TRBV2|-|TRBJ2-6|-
TGTGCCAGCAGTGGAGGCAGGGTTGGGGCCAACGTCCTGACTTTC
CASSGGRVGANVLTF
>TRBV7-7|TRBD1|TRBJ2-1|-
TGTGCCAGCAGCTTGGACAGGGGGTACAATGAGCAGTTCTTC
CASSLDRGYNEQFF
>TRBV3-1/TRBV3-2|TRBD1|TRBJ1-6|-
TGTGCCAGCAGACGCGGACAGGGGAATTCACCCCTCCACTTT
CASRRGQGNSPLHF
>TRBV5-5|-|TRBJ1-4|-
TGTGCCAGCAGCTTGAGGGCACCCAATAATGAAAAACTGTTTTTT
CASSLRAPNNEKLFF
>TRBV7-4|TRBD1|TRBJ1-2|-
TGTGCCAGCAGCATCAACCCGGGACAGGGGGTCTTGGGCTATGGCTACACCTTC
CASSINPGQGVLGYGYTF
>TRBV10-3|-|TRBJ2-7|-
TGTGCCATCAGCGGCGGGAACTACGAGCAGTACTTC
CAISGGNYEQYF
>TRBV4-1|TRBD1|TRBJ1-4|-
TGCGCCAGCAGCTCGCAGACAGGGGGCGTATTAAGCTTGTTTTTT
CASSSQTGGVLSLFF
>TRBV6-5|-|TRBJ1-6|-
TGTGCCAGCAGTTCCGGGACCTCAAATTCACCCCTCCACTTT
CASSSGTSNSPLHF
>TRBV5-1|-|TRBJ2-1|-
TGCGCCAGCAGCTTGGATGTGGGGGCCGCGTACAATGAGCAGTTCTTC
CASSLDVGAAYNEQFF
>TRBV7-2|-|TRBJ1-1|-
TGTGCCAGCAGCTTAGGGGGGGCGAGGATCACTGAAGCTTTCTTT
CASSLGGARITEAFF
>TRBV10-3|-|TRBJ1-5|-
TGTGCCATCAGTGAGTCAGGGGGGCAGAATCAGCCCCAGCATTTT
CAISESGGQNQPQHF
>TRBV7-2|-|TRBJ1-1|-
TGTGCCAGCAGCCGAAAAAGGAACACTGAAGCTTTCTTT
CASSRKRNTEAFF
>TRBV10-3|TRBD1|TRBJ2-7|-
TGTGCCATCAGCGCCTCAGCGGGACAGGGGCACTCCTACGAGCAGTACTTC
CAISASAGQGHSYEQYF
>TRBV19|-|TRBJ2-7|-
TGTGCCAGCGGCCCATCAAGGGGGGTCGTGAACGAGCAGTACTTC
CASGPSRGVVNEQYF
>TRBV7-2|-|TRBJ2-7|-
TGTGCCAGCAGCTCACGACGTTCGGATAGCTCCTACGAGCAGTACTTC
CASSSRRSDSSYEQYF
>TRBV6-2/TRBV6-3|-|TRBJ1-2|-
TGTGCCAGCAGTTACCCCAGGGAAGGGAGAGGCTACACCTTC
CASSYPREGRGYTF
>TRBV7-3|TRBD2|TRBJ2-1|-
TGTGCCAGCAGCTCCCGGACTAGCGGGTACAATGAGCAGTTCTTC
CASSSRTSGYNEQFF
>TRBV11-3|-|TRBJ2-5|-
TGTGCCAGCAGCCCCCGTCCACAAGAGACCCAGTACTTC
CASSPRPQETQYF
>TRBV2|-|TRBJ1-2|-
TGTGCCTCCGGGGCGCAGGGGAACTATGGCTACACCTTC
CASGAQGNYGYTF
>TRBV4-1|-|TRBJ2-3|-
TGCGCCAGCAGCCAAGGCAGGTCGCAGTATTTT
CASSQGRSQYF
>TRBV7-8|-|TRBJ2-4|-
TGTGCCAGCAGCGCGCAAAAGGGAGAAAACATTCAGTACTTC
CASSAQKGENIQYF
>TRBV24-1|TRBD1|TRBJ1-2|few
TGTGCCACCAACAATACAGGGGGATATGGCTACACCTTC
CATNNTGGYGYTF
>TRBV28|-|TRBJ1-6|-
TGTGCCAGCAGTTCCGGGATGGGGAATGTGTCACCCCTCCACTTT
CASSSGMGNVSPLHF
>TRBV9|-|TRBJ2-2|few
TGTGCCAGCACCACTCGGGGAGGGGGCAACACCGGGGAGCTGTTTTTT
CASTTRGGGNTGELFF
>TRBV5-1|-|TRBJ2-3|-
TGCGCCAGCAGCTTGGTGGGGGGGCTGGATACGCAGTATTTT
CASSLVGGLDTQYF
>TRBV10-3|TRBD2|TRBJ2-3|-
TGTGCCATCAGTGTTGGGGGGGTCACAGATACGCAGTATTTT
CAISVGGVTDTQYF
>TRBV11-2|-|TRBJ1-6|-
TGTGCCAGCAGCTTAAGGCGCAGGGTGAATTCACCCCTCCACTTT
CASSLRRRVNSPLHF
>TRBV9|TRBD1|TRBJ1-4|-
TGTGCCAGCAGCGCAGCGCCGGGACAGAATGAAAAACTGTTTTTT
CASSAAPGQNEKLFF
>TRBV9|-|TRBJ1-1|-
TGTGCCAGCAGCGTACTGGGGGGGAACACTGAAGCTTTCTTT
CASSVLGGNTEAFF
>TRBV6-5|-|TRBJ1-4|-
TGTGCCAGCAGTCAACCACAGGGTTCTGGAAAACTGTTTTTT
CASSQPQGSGKLFF
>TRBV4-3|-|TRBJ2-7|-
TGCGCCAGCAGCCAAAGGACGGGCTACGAGCAGTACTTC
CASSQRTGYEQYF
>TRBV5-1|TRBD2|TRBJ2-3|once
TGCGCCAGCTCTCTGCTCCGGGGAGAGCGGGGCCTGGGGTCAGATACGCAGTATTTT
CASSLLRGERGLGSDTQYF
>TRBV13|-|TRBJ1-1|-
TGTGCCAGCAAGACCTCAATTGGGACTGAAGCTTTCTTT
CASKTSIGTEAFF
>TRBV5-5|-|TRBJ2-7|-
TGTGCCAGCAGCTTGGCTTTCGAGCAGTACTTC
CASSLAFEQYF
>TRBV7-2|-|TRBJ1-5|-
TGTGCCAGCAGCCAAGAGGGGTCTCAGCCCCAGCATTTT
CASSQEGSQPQHF
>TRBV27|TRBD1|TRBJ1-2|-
TGTGCCAGCAGTTTGGACAGGGGGCGTTCTAACTATGGCTACACCTTC
CASSLDRGRSNYGYTF
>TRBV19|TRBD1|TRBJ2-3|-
TGTGCCAGTAGGTCTCCGGGACAGGGGACAGATACGCAGTATTTT
CASRSPGQGTDTQYF
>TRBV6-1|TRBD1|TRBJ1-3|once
TGTGCCAGCAGTGAAATGGTGGGACAGGGGACGAGCTCTGGAAACACCATATATTTT
CASSEMVGQGTSSGNTIYF
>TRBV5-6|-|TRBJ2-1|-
TGTGCCAGCAGCTTTTCAGGACTTGAGCAGTTCTTC
CASSFSGLEQFF
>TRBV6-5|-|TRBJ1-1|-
TGTGCCAGCAGTTACTCCAGGGGCCCGACTGAAGCTTTCTTT
CASSYSRGPTEAFF
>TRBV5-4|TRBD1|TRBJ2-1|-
TGTGCCAGCAGCCCGGGACAGGGGGTTTACAATGAGCAGTTCTTC
CASSPGQGVYNEQFF
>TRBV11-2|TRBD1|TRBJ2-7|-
TGTGCCAGCACCGTCGACAGGGACTACGAGCAGTACTTC
CASTVDRDYEQYF
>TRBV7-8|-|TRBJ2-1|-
TGTGCCAGCAGCCTCCGTGGAGGACCTGAGAATGAGCAGTTCTTC
CASSLRGGPENEQFF
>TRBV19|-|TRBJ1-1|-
TGTGCCAGTAGTTTGGTAACTGAAGCTTTCTTT
CASSLVTEAFF
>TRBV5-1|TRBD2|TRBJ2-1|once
TGCGCCAGCAGCCTACTAGCGGGCTCCTACAATGAGCAGTTCTTC
CASSLLAGSYNEQFF
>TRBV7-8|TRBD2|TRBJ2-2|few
TGTGCCAGCAGCTTACGGGAGGAGCGTGGAACATCCGGGGAGCTGTTTTTT
CASSLREERGTSGELFF
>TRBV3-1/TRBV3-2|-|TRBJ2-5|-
TGTGCCAGCAGTGGCTCCAGGGAGACCCAGTACTTC
CASSGSRETQYF
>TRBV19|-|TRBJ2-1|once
TGTGCCAGTAGTAGGGCCCTCAATGAGCAGTTCTTC
CASSRALNEQFF
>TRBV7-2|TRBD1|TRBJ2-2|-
TGTGCCAGCAGCTCCAGGGGACAGGGGGCGGTCGGGGAGCTGTTTTTT
CASSSRGQGAVGELFF
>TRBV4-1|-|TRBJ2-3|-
TGCGCCAGCAGCCAATTTTGGGGGGGGGCTGCAGATACGCAGTATTTT
CASSQFWGGAADTQYF
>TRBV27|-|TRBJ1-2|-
TGTGCCAGCAGATCCGGGACAACCTTTGGTGGCTACACCTTC
CASRSGTTFGGYTF
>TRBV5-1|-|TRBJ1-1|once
TGCGCCAGCAGCTTGGGGGGGAAGAACACTGAAGCTTTCTTT
CASSLGGKNTEAFF
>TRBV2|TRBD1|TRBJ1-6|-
TGTGCCAGCAGGGTAGGGGGCGGTAATTCACCCCTCCACTTT
CASRVGGGNSPLHF
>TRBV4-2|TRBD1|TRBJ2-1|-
TGTGCCAGCAGCCAAGGTGCAGGGGGAACCTACAATGAGCAGTTCTTC
CASSQGAGGTYNEQFF
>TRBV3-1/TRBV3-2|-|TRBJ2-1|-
TGTGCCAGCAGCCAAGATTGGACGGAGCAGTTCTTC
CASSQDWTEQFF
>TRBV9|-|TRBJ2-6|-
TGTGCCAGCAGCGTAGATGCTGGGGCCAACGTCCTGACTTTC
CASSVDAGANVLTF
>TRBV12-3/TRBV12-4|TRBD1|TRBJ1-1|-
TGTGCCAGCAGTTACAGGGGGCGGCCTTTCTTT
CASSYRGRPFF